Listed below are T cell receptor beta chains from one sample, sequenced in a study of blood T cell repertoires in COVID-19. Sequencing used immunoSEQ multiplex PCR; TCRdb keeps in-frame clones, though not all of them. Among around 100,000 clones listed, approximately 81% were seen once. Sequenced material: peripheral blood. The source is a human donor in a cohort sampled during active COVID-19. Each CDR3 is given with its conserved first and last residue. A D gene is named only where the DNA matches it firmly. Only part of the rows carry a size: once, few, many, or a class if the clone is expanded.

TRBV19	TRBJ2-1	.	once	TGTGCCAGTAGCCCCCCAGGAAGCTCCTACAATGAGCAGTTCTTC	CASSPPGSSYNEQFF
TRBV7-2	TRBJ2-5	.	.	TGTGCCAGCAGCTTAAACACCGTAGAGACCCAGTACTTC	CASSLNTVETQYF
TRBV2	TRBJ2-3	TRBD1	.	TGTGCCAGCAGCGGGACAGATAATACAGATACGCAGTATTTT	CASSGTDNTDTQYF
TRBV7-2	TRBJ1-6	.	.	TGTGCCAGCAGCCTGGGGACGGGAGGTGGTTCACCCCTCCACTTT	CASSLGTGGGSPLHF
TRBV19	TRBJ1-3	.	.	TGTGCCAGTAGTTCCCGGGAGTTGGGAGGAAACACCATATATTTT	CASSSRELGGNTIYF
TRBV5-1	TRBJ1-1	.	.	TGCGCCAGCGCCCCGGGGGGGGTGGTCACTGAAGCTTTCTTT	CASAPGGVVTEAFF
TRBV2	TRBJ2-1	TRBD2	.	TGTGCCAGCACCAGAAGCACGGGGACTAGCGGGAACTATGAGCAGTTCTTC	CASTRSTGTSGNYEQFF
TRBV2	TRBJ1-2	.	.	TGTGCCAGCTCAAACCGGGGGTACTATGGCTACACCTTC	CASSNRGYYGYTF
TRBV10-3	TRBJ2-5	TRBD2	.	TGTGCCATCAGTGAGTCAAGGCTAGCGGGGGGGAGAGTCCAAGAGACCCAGTACTTC	CAISESRLAGGRVQETQYF
TRBV6-2/TRBV6-3	TRBJ2-7	TRBD2	.	TGTGCCAGCAGATACGGACTAGCGGGATCCTACGAGCAGTACTTC	CASRYGLAGSYEQYF
TRBV7-2	TRBJ2-6	TRBD1	.	TGTGCCAGCAGCCCCCCCGTGGACAGGGGACGTCGCGGGGCCAACGTCCTGACTTTC	CASSPPVDRGRRGANVLTF
TRBV6-2/TRBV6-3	TRBJ2-7	TRBD1	.	TGTGCCAGCAGCACCGGGACAGGGCCGATATCCTACGAGCAGTACTTC	CASSTGTGPISYEQYF
TRBV6-5	TRBJ2-3	.	.	TGTGCCAGCAGTTACTCAGGAGCAACCGCAGATACGCAGTATTTT	CASSYSGATADTQYF
TRBV15	TRBJ1-3	.	.	TGTGCCACCAGCGCAATAAAATTTGGGGAGCGGTCTGGAAACACCATATATTTT	CATSAIKFGERSGNTIYF
TRBV10-3	TRBJ2-7	TRBD1	.	TGTGCCATCAACCCCTCTTTCGGGACAGCACCCCTCGAGCAGTACTTC	CAINPSFGTAPLEQYF
TRBV12-3/TRBV12-4	TRBJ1-1	.	once	TGTGCCAGCAGGGGGACACCAAACACTGAAGCTTTCTTT	CASRGTPNTEAFF
TRBV19	TRBJ1-3	.	.	TGTGCCAGTACCAAAACCGGTACCTTTGGAAACACCATATATTTT	CASTKTGTFGNTIYF
TRBV7-9	TRBJ2-1	.	.	TGTGCCAGCAGCTTGACAGCTGCCTACAATGAGCAGTTCTTC	CASSLTAAYNEQFF
TRBV6-5	TRBJ2-2	.	.	TGTGCCAGCGGTCGGGGCGGGGAGCTGTTTTTT	CASGRGGELFF
TRBV28	TRBJ2-3	TRBD2	.	TGTGCCAGCAGTTTGCCTAAAAGGGGACTAGCGGGGATCACAGATACGCAGTATTTT	CASSLPKRGLAGITDTQYF
TRBV6-5	TRBJ1-1	.	.	TGTGCCAGCAGTCCGCATAATCCTTCAGGGGTTGAAGCTTTCTTT	CASSPHNPSGVEAFF
TRBV6-2/TRBV6-3	TRBJ2-7	TRBD1	.	TGTGCCAGCAGTTTAACAGGGGGCGGAACCTACGAGCAGTACTTC	CASSLTGGGTYEQYF
TRBV7-7	TRBJ2-6	.	.	TGTGCTAGCAGCCCAGGAAGCATCACTGGGGCCAACGTCCTGACTTTC	CASSPGSITGANVLTF
TRBV25-1	TRBJ1-1	.	.	TGTGCCAGCAGTGTCGCAGGGGCGCGGTACACTGAAGCTTTCTTT	CASSVAGARYTEAFF
TRBV5-1	TRBJ2-1	.	.	TGCGCCAGCAGCCGAGGACGGGGAGAGGGCTCCGTCAATGAGCAGTTCTTC	CASSRGRGEGSVNEQFF
TRBV6-6	TRBJ2-5	.	once	TGTGCCAGCAGGGAGCAGGGGACTAAAGAGACCCAGTACTTC	CASREQGTKETQYF
TRBV6-5	TRBJ2-7	TRBD2	.	TGTGCCGTTCTAGCGGGTTTCTTCTACGAGCAGTACTTC	CAVLAGFFYEQYF
TRBV28	TRBJ2-7	.	.	TGTGCCAGCAGTAGGTATGGGGAGATGGGCCAGTACTTC	CASSRYGEMGQYF
TRBV9	TRBJ2-1	TRBD1	.	TGTGCCAGCAGCGTTAGGGACAGGAACAATGAGCAGTTCTTC	CASSVRDRNNEQFF
TRBV7-9	TRBJ1-2	.	.	TGTGCCAGCAAGCGACCGATTAACTATGGCTACACCTTC	CASKRPINYGYTF
TRBV7-8	TRBJ1-6	.	.	TGTGCCAGCAGCTTCCAGGGAGGGGGGGTTTATAATTCACCCCTCCACTTT	CASSFQGGGVYNSPLHF
TRBV7-2	TRBJ2-3	TRBD2	.	TGTGCCAGCAGCTACCAAGCGGGGAACACAGATACGCAGTATTTT	CASSYQAGNTDTQYF
TRBV15	TRBJ2-1	.	.	TGTGCCACCAGCAGAGCCAGCGAAACTGAGCAGTTCTTC	CATSRASETEQFF
TRBV7-9	TRBJ1-6	.	.	TGTGCCAGCAGCTCTTCGCAGGATAGAAATTCACCCCTCCACTTT	CASSSSQDRNSPLHF